A single T cell receptor beta chain is shown here with its context. The source of the sample is a study of OX40 agonist ivuxolimab in advanced cancers. Looking at the study overall: In this cohort, patients received ivuxolimab, an agonistic anti-OX40 (CD134) antibody. Partial responses, seen in three patients, involved one hepatocellular carcinoma and two cutaneous melanomas. Prior therapy, whether anti-PD-1, anti-PD-L1 or anti-CTLA-4, was allowed, and about 39% had some.

Libraries were prepared by immunoSEQ multiplex PCR; TCRdb keeps only in-frame clonotypes and omits some of them. Here the sample spans around 70,000 clones, almost 85% being singletons. This TCR was recovered from an adult with an advanced solid tumor such as melanoma, head and neck, liver or kidney cancer. The source material was CD4+ or CD8+ T cells sorted from blood, sampled in a trial of the OX40 agonist ivuxolimab.

The CDR3 nucleotides read TGTGCCAGCAGCTTAGGGCTAGCGGGGGGCCCGCAAGAGACCCAGTACTTC. Its translation: CASSLGLAGGPQETQYF. The genes are TRBV7-8 and TRBJ2-5, with 11 bases fitting TRBD2. The length of the CDR3 is 17 residues. V gave up 1 base and J gave up 2 bases; unmatched junction bases: 6. Germline CDR1 is SGHVS and CDR2 is FQNEAQ. Full variable domain (outside the CDR3, taken from reference TRBV7-8 and TRBJ2-5): GAGVSQSPRYKVAKRGQDVALRCDPISGHVSLFWYQQALGQGPEFLTYFQNEAQLDKSGLPSDRFFAERPEGSVSTLKIQRTQQEDSAVYLCASSLGLAGGPQETQYFGPGTRLLVL.